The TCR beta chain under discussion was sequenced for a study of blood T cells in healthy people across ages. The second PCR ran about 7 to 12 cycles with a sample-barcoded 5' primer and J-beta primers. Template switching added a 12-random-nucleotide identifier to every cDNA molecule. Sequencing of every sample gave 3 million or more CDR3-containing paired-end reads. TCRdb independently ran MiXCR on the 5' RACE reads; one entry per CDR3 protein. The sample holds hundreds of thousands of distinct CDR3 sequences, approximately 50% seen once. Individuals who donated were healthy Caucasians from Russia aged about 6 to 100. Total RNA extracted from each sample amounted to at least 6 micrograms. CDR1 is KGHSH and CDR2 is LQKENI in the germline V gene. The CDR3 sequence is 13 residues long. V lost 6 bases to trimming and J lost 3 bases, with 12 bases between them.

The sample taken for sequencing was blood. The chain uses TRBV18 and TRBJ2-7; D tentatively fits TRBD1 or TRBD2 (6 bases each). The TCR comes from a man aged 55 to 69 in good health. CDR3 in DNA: TGTGCCAGCTCCTCGGGGGCCCGCTACGAGCAGTACTTC. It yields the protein CASSSGARYEQYF.